The 2 T cell receptor beta chains listed next were all sequenced from one sample in a study of blood T cell repertoires in COVID-19. The data were produced by immunoSEQ multiplex PCR, yet TCRdb's version contains in-frame clones alone and is incomplete. The sample gives some 100,000 clones, just over 90% of which show up once; approximately 2.2% is in the top ten. Sequencing input: peripheral blood. All receptors derive from a man aged 45-65 years with active COVID-19.

This clone came up once. The chain carries TRBV6-5 and TRBJ2-5; D may be TRBD2 (7 bases). V was clipped by 7 bases and J by 4 bases, with 19 bases between them. The V gene's germline CDR1 is MNHEY and CDR2 SVGAGI. This CDR3 comprises 15 residues. CDR3 nucleotides: TGTGCCAGCAAAGCAACCCAGGGGAGGGGAGAGACCCAGTACTTC. Translating gives CASKATQGRGETQYF.

This chain links TRBV5-6 with TRBJ1-1, with D perhaps matching TRBD1 (5 bases). V dropped 1 base and J dropped 7 bases, with 8 bases sitting between them. From germline, CDR1 is SGHDT and CDR2 YYEEEE. This CDR3 contains 12 residues. The CDR3 coding sequence is TGTGCCAGCAGCTTGCGACAGAATGAAGCTTTCTTT. This gives the protein CASSLRQNEAFF.